These 3 T cell receptor beta chains were all obtained from the same sample, sequenced in a study of T cell changes during pregnancy in multiple sclerosis. Measured with immunoSEQ multiplex PCR; TCRdb has only the in-frame clones, and not every one. The sample shows 85,000 to 100,000 clones, 85% to 95% of them seen only once. Sequenced here: peripheral blood, sampled after pregnancy. The source is a female donor with multiple sclerosis, enrolled in a pregnancy study.

The chain joins TRBV4-3 to TRBJ2-3; TRBD2 matches at 16 bases. After removal of 0 bases from V and 4 bases from J, the junction contained 7 bases not matched to a gene. Germline-derived CDR1 and CDR2 are LGHNA and YSLEER. The CDR3 is 19 amino acids. The CDR3 sequence: CASSQDSAGTSGGADTQYF. CDR3 nucleotide sequence: TGCGCCAGCAGCCAAGATAGCGCCGGGACTAGCGGGGGGGCAGATACGCAGTATTTT.

The chain combines TRBV2 with TRBJ1-5; D might be TRBD1 (6 bases). Per germline, CDR1 SNHLY and CDR2 FYNNEI. V was clipped by 3 bases and J by 3 bases, with 12 bases between them. This CDR3 comprises 15 residues. The CDR3 region is CASSDPRGPNQPQHF. In DNA, the CDR3 is TGTGCCAGCAGTGATCCCAGGGGACCCAATCAGCCCCAGCATTTT.

This sequence joins TRBV19 and TRBJ1-1; a weak D match, TRBD1 (5 bases). Germline CDR1 LNHDA, CDR2 SQIVND (reference sequence). The V and J ends lost 3 bases and 0 bases respectively, with 8 bases between them. This CDR3 is 14 amino acids long. The CDR3 DNA is TGTGCCAGTAGTATCGGGGGAGTGAACACTGAAGCTTTCTTT. Encoded protein: CASSIGGVNTEAFF.